The sample holds many counts of the clone carrying this TCR beta chain. This specimen comes from a study of patients and donors after allogeneic stem cell transplantation. The germline V gene has CDR1 MNHEY and CDR2 SVGAGI. This CDR3 contains 14 residues. V lost 2 bases to trimming and J lost 5 bases; unmatched junction nucleotides: 5. TCRdb re-called the RT-PCR reads through MiXCR, storing one row per CDR3 protein. The repertoire holds a few hundred thousand distinct CDR3 sequences, with 38% as singletons. The chain is built from TRBV6-5 and TRBJ1-1, with 7 bases matching TRBD1. This TCR came from a human donor who was either an allogeneic HSCT recipient or a stem cell or donor lymphocyte infusion donor (not recorded which). It is not recorded whose cells these are; they may come from a transplant donor. Sequenced sample: blood, either unsorted or a sorted T cell fraction (not recorded which). CDR3 in amino acids: CASSYGGGRTEAFF. The CDR3 DNA sequence: TGTGCCAGCAGTTACGGAGGGGGCAGAACTGAAGCTTTCTTT.